The 22 T cell receptor beta chains reported below all come from one sample, sequenced in a study of cytomegalovirus exposure and HLA in healthy donors. 13 Jbeta primers and 60 Vbeta primers were used for the PCR. Some clones are missing from TCRdb's copy, which holds only in-frame ones; the method was immunoSEQ multiplex PCR. The table records about 98,000 clones, more than 60% of them present only once. Material for sequencing was PBMCs. These receptors all come from a man between 60 and 75 years old in good health and CMV-seropositive.

This clone was observed a few times. This chain links TRBV5-6 with TRBJ1-5, with D uncertain. CDR3 length equals 15 residues. Germline CDR1 SGHDT, CDR2 YYEEEE. V was pared by 4 bases and J by 6 bases, with 17 bases between. Here the CDR3 DNA reads TGTGCCAGCAGCCAAGGAAAGGTACGGGGTCAGCCCCAGCATTTT. Its translation is CASSQGKVRGQPQHF.

V is TRBV5-6 and J is TRBJ1-2; D uncertain. The CDR3 contains 13 residues. Germline values: CDR1 SGHDT, CDR2 YYEEEE. Trimming took 0 bases from V and 3 from J, leaving 6 bases between them. The CDR3 DNA sequence: TGTGCCAGCAGCTTGGGCGGCGACTATGGCTACACCTTC. Protein sequence: CASSLGGDYGYTF.

The rearrangement joins TRBV19 to TRBJ2-2, with 10 bases lining up with TRBD2. Germline V gives CDR1 LNHDA, CDR2 SQIVND (reference sequence). With V trimmed by 6 bases and J by 2 bases, 6 bases remained unmatched. CDR3 length: 16 amino acids. CDR3: CASRDLAGGNTGELFF. Here the CDR3 DNA reads TGTGCCAGTAGAGACTTAGCGGGGGGAAACACCGGGGAGCTGTTTTTT.

V usage is TRBV29-1 and J usage is TRBJ2-7; D might be TRBD2 (6 bases). This CDR3 is 14 amino acids long. The V gene's germline CDR1 is SQVTM and CDR2 ANQGSEA. The germline V and J ends were trimmed by 3 bases and 1 base, with 13 bases remaining between them. The CDR3 region has the DNA TGCAGCGTTGACGGCCTGGAGGGGTCCTACGAGCAGTACTTC. It encodes CSVDGLEGSYEQYF.

V usage is TRBV14 and J usage is TRBJ2-3; the match to TRBD1 covers 7 bases. Germline-derived CDR1 and CDR2 are SGHDN and FVKESK. This CDR3 is 16 amino acids long. J gave up 0 bases and V 2 bases, and 5 bases lay outside the gene matches. CDR3 nucleotides: TGTGCCAGCAGCCAATGGACAGGATCTAGCACAGATACGCAGTATTTT. This encodes CASSQWTGSSTDTQYF.

This chain connects TRBV7-9 to TRBJ1-4; 8 bases are shared with TRBD1. The CDR3 is made up of 16 amino acids. CDR1 is SEHNR, CDR2 FQNEAQ, per germline (reference sequence). V was pared by 5 bases and J by 5 bases, with 10 bases of the junction left unmatched. The CDR3 reads CASSRKPGQANEKLFF. The DNA for the CDR3 is TGTGCCAGCAGCCGAAAGCCGGGACAGGCGAATGAAAAACTGTTTTTT.

A few counts support this clone. The gene calls are TRBV6-1 and TRBJ2-2; D not certain. This CDR3 has 13 amino acids. CDR1 and CDR2 from the germline V gene are MNHNS and SASEGT. V lost 7 bases, J lost 4 bases, and 10 bases lay in between. The CDR3 region has the DNA TGTGCCAGCACCGCCCCGGGCACCGGGGAGCTGTTTTTT. Its translation: CASTAPGTGELFF.

This clone was seen only a few times. The chain has TRBV2 and TRBJ1-6; D remains ambiguous. The germline V gene has CDR1 SNHLY and CDR2 FYNNEI. The CDR3 extends over 14 amino acids. Between the trimmed V and J ends, which lost 4 bases and 7 bases, there was a span of 11 bases. This CDR3 is CASSVLPENSPLHF. In nucleotides, the CDR3 is TGTGCCAGCAGTGTTTTGCCTGAGAATTCACCCCTCCACTTT. The entire variable domain, with the rest obtained from reference TRBV2 and TRBJ1-6, is as follows: EPEVTQTPSHQVTQMGQEVILRCVPISNHLYFYWYRQILGQKVEFLVSFYNNEISEKSEIFDDQFSVERPDGSNFTLKIRSTKLEDSAMYFCASSVLPENSPLHFGNGTRLTVT.

CDR3 coding DNA: TGCGCCAGCAGCTTACCCCCTAGCGGAGCGAACACCGGGGAGCTGTTTTTT. Translated, it gives CASSLPPSGANTGELFF. This chain joins TRBV5-1 and TRBJ2-2, with 7 bases fitting TRBD2. Germline CDR1 is SGHRS and CDR2 is YFSETQ. The CDR3 extends over 17 amino acids. The V segment lost 2 bases and the J segment 0 bases; nucleotides outside the gene matches: 7. Full variable domain (rest looked up from reference TRBV5-1 and TRBJ2-2): KAGVTQTPRYLIKTRGQQVTLSCSPISGHRSVSWYQQTPGQGLQFLFEYFSETQRNKGNFPGRFSGRQFSNSRSEMNVSTLELGDSALYLCASSLPPSGANTGELFFGEGSRLTVL.

This chain connects TRBV5-1 to TRBJ2-7; 7 positions match TRBD2. The CDR3 has 16 residues. Trimming cost V 4 bases and J 3 bases; bases outside gene matches: 13. CDR1 and CDR2 from the germline V gene are SGHRS and YFSETQ. In nucleotides, the CDR3 is TGCGCCAGCAGCCCCGGGCCTCGCGGGGGTAGCTACGAGCAGTACTTC. This translates into CASSPGPRGGSYEQYF. Full variable domain (remainder filled in from reference TRBV5-1 and TRBJ2-7): KAGVTQTPRYLIKTRGQQVTLSCSPISGHRSVSWYQQTPGQGLQFLFEYFSETQRNKGNFPGRFSGRQFSNSRSEMNVSTLELGDSALYLCASSPGPRGGSYEQYFGPGTRLTVT.

This chain connects TRBV6-5 to TRBJ1-6; tentatively, D is TRBD1 (5 bases). Germline V lookup: CDR1 MNHEY, CDR2 SVGAGI. This CDR3 comprises 15 residues. The V end lost 1 base, the J end lost 6 bases, and 10 bases lay between the germline ends. CDR3 sequence: CASSYFAGSNSPLHF. The CDR3 coding sequence is TGTGCCAGCAGTTACTTCGCAGGGTCTAATTCACCCCTCCACTTT.

The chain uses TRBV11-2 and TRBJ2-1, with D tentatively TRBD2 (5 bases). Looked up from germline, CDR1 is SGHAT and CDR2 is FQNNGV. The CDR3 length is 17 residues. Trimming took off 1 base at V and 0 bases at J, with 13 bases between the two ends. The CDR3 reads CASSLGPGEPSYNEQFF. CDR3 nucleotide sequence: TGTGCCAGCAGCTTAGGACCTGGGGAGCCCTCCTACAATGAGCAGTTCTTC.

For this clone: At one end the junction does not follow the germline gene, possibly because of a read error. The chain carries TRBV7-9 and TRBJ2-3; TRBD2 matches 11 bases. The CDR3 has 15 amino acids. CDR1 and CDR2 (germline): SEHNR, FQNEAQ (reference sequence). CDR3 DNA: TGTTCCAGCAGCATACTAGCGGGGGTCAGAGATACGCAGTATTTT. Protein product: CSSSILAGVRDTQYF.

This clone was detected only once. The gene calls are TRBV5-1 and TRBJ2-1; the D gene is possibly TRBD1 (5 bases). CDR1 and CDR2 from the germline V gene are SGHRS and YFSETQ. This CDR3 contains 15 residues. Trimming left V 1 base short and J 6 bases short, with 14 bases between. The CDR3 sequence: CASSLTGLGANEQFF. The CDR3 DNA is TGCGCCAGCAGCTTGACAGGCCTAGGGGCCAATGAGCAGTTCTTC.

This chain uses TRBV7-8 with TRBJ1-2; 8 bases fit TRBD1. Unmatched junction bases numbered 13, after V lost 6 bases and J lost 7 bases. The CDR3 consists of 15 residues. Per germline, CDR1 SGHVS and CDR2 FQNEAQ. The CDR3 sequence: CASRTQGAAAGGYTF. The CDR3 coding sequence is TGTGCCAGCAGGACTCAGGGGGCCGCCGCGGGTGGCTACACCTTC.

On this clone itself: One junction end disagrees with the germline gene, perhaps due to a read error. This chain uses TRBV5-1 with TRBJ1-6; D is ambiguous. Looked up from germline, CDR1 is SGHRS and CDR2 is YFSETQ. This CDR3 is built from 15 residues. The CDR3 DNA is TGCGCCAGCAGCCCTAACGGGGTCTCAAATTCACCCCCCCACTTT. It is translated as CASSPNGVSNSPPHF.

V and J are TRBV7-9 and TRBJ1-1; a possible D gene is TRBD1 (6 bases). Germline loops: CDR1 SEHNR, CDR2 FQNEAQ (reference sequence). With 7 bases removed from V and 2 bases from J, the gap between germline ends came to 14 bases. The CDR3 loop spans 14 amino acids. DNA of the CDR3: TGTGCCAGCACCCGGGGGGGGCCAAACACTGAAGCTTTCTTT. Amino acid sequence: CASTRGGPNTEAFF.

CDR3 sequence: CSASGGSTYEQYF. The CDR3 nucleotides are TGCAGCGCGTCCGGGGGGTCTACCTACGAGCAGTACTTC. The V call is TRBV29-1, the J call TRBJ2-7; the match to TRBD2 covers 7 bases. Looked up from germline, CDR1 is SQVTM and CDR2 is ANQGSEA. V lost 7 bases to trimming and J lost 2 bases; unmatched junction nucleotides: 8. The CDR3 spans 13 residues.

This clone has a handful of counts. The V gene is TRBV19, the J gene TRBJ2-3, with a possible D match to TRBD1 (5 bases). Germline V lookup: CDR1 LNHDA, CDR2 SQIVND (reference sequence). This CDR3 contains 13 residues. Trimming cost V 4 bases and J 3 bases, with 8 bases left between them. Written as DNA, the CDR3 is TGTGCCAGTAGTAGGCCAGGGACAGATACGCAGTATTTT. It codes for CASSRPGTDTQYF.

The chain carries TRBV28 and TRBJ1-2; 9 positions match TRBD1. The CDR3 loop spans 15 amino acids. Looked up from germline, CDR1 is MDHEN and CDR2 is SYDVKM. The V and J ends lost 7 bases and 4 bases, in that order; junction bases with no gene match: 10. The CDR3 region is CASTSRGQGSYGYTF. In nucleotides, the CDR3 is TGTGCCAGCACCTCTAGGGGACAGGGTAGCTATGGCTACACCTTC.

This clone appeared a single time. V gene TRBV5-1 combines with J gene TRBJ2-1; unclear D gene. V was pared by 0 bases and J by 0 bases, with 4 bases between. CDR3 length: 14 amino acids. CDR1 and CDR2 (germline): SGHRS, YFSETQ. Here the CDR3 DNA reads TGCGCCAGCAGCTTGGACAGCTCCTACAATGAGCAGTTCTTC. Translation gives CASSLDSSYNEQFF. Based on the CDR3 plus reference TRBV5-1 and TRBJ2-1, the full variable domain is KAGVTQTPRYLIKTRGQQVTLSCSPISGHRSVSWYQQTPGQGLQFLFEYFSETQRNKGNFPGRFSGRQFSNSRSEMNVSTLELGDSALYLCASSLDSSYNEQFFGPGTRLTVL.

This clone was counted only a few times. The chain employs TRBV6-6 and TRBJ1-2; D ambiguous. With 6 bases removed from V and 0 bases from J, the gap between germline ends came to 14 bases. The CDR3 has 15 amino acids. Germline CDR1 and CDR2: MNHNY and SVGAGI (reference sequence). CDR3 in amino acids: CASSPVIQANYGYTF. In DNA form, the CDR3 reads TGTGCCAGCAGCCCGGTCATCCAAGCTAACTATGGCTACACCTTC.